These 5 T cell receptor beta chains share one sample of origin, sequenced in a study of T cell responses to AZD1222 COVID-19 vaccine (dated by TCRdb to the early 2020s). The method was the immunoSEQ multiplex PCR assay. Imported from immuneACCESS, the table was reduced by TCRdb to in-frame sequences with V and J called. These copies leave out some clones; in studies compared against another copy, an unresolved V gene accounts for under half, and the cause of the remainder is not known. For this sample the table gives 55,000 to 75,000 clones, of which 85% were detected only once. The ten largest account for around 21% of the sample. The sample's time point label, in plain terms: baseline before first vaccination. The sample was peripheral blood, taken on day 0 of AZD1222 vaccination. These receptors were obtained from an adult in good health.

This clone has a single count. V and J are TRBV5-3 and TRBJ2-5; no clear D. TRBV5-3 falls under the ORF class, with uncertain function. V lost 4 bases to trimming and J lost 2 bases, with 18 bases between them. The CDR3 loop spans 16 amino acids. Written as DNA, the CDR3 is TGTGCCAGAAGCCCGCCCGACCCTATTAGGCAAGAGACCCAGTACTTC. Its protein is CARSPPDPIRQETQYF.

J is TRBJ1-2 and V is TRBV19, with D unclear. This CDR3 is 13 amino acids long. From germline, CDR1 is LNHDA and CDR2 SQIVND (reference sequence). V shed 10 bases and J shed 2 bases, with 14 bases lying between them. The chain's CDR3 is CATSPGRNYGYTF. The CDR3 bases are TGTGCCACTTCACCCGGCAGGAACTATGGCTACACCTTC.

This rearrangement joins TRBV5-1 to TRBJ1-1; 9 bases match TRBD1. The CDR3 is 15 residues long. Germline loops: CDR1 SGHRS, CDR2 YFSETQ. V trimming: 4 bases; J trimming: 4 bases; junction bases outside the gene matches: 8. The CDR3 region is CASSPDRGRGTEAFF. CDR3 sequence (DNA): TGCGCCAGCAGCCCGGACAGGGGCCGGGGCACTGAAGCTTTCTTT.

V usage is TRBV2 and J usage is TRBJ1-2, with TRBD1 as a possible D gene (5 bases). There are 14 residues in the CDR3. CDR1 SNHLY and CDR2 FYNNEI come from the germline V gene. V lost 5 bases, J lost 3 bases, and 13 bases lay in between. The CDR3 DNA sequence: TGTGCCAGCAGTTCCAGGGACGTTCACTATGGCTACACCTTC. This gives the protein CASSSRDVHYGYTF.

This clone was seen more than once but under ten times. The chain is built from TRBV5-6 and TRBJ1-1; no clear D gene. The CDR3 is made up of 14 amino acids. In germline, CDR1 is SGHDT, CDR2 YYEEEE. Trimming shortened V by 2 bases and J by 1 base, and 9 bases separated the two germline ends. CDR3 sequence reads: CASSLSLENTEAFF. The CDR3 DNA is TGTGCCAGCAGCTTAAGCCTGGAGAACACTGAAGCTTTCTTT. The entire variable domain, with the rest obtained from reference TRBV5-6 and TRBJ1-1, is as follows: DAGVTQSPTHLIKTRGQQVTLRCSPKSGHDTVSWYQQALGQGPQFIFQYYEEEERQRGNFPDRFSGHQFPNYSSELNVNALLLGDSALYLCASSLSLENTEAFFGQGTRLTVV.